Listed here are 30 T cell receptor beta chains from one sample, sequenced in a study of blood T cell repertoires in COVID-19. Profiled with immunoSEQ multiplex PCR; TCRdb holds only in-frame clones, not every one. The sample lists 50,000 to 60,000 clones, 85% occurring once. Material for sequencing was peripheral blood. Every receptor here comes from a human donor in a cohort sampled during active COVID-19.

The chain uses TRBV29-1 and TRBJ2-2; tentatively, D is TRBD1 (6 bases). Germline V gives CDR1 SQVTM, CDR2 ANQGSEA. Trimming cost V 6 bases and J 5 bases, with 10 bases left between them. The CDR3 length is 12 residues. The CDR3 is CSVEQGTGELFF. The CDR3 DNA reads as TGCAGCGTGGAACAGGGAACCGGGGAGCTGTTTTTT.

This sequence joins TRBV11-2 and TRBJ2-3; 9 bases fit TRBD1. The CDR3 has 15 amino acids. From germline, CDR1 is SGHAT and CDR2 FQNNGV. The V segment lost 4 bases and the J segment 4 bases; nucleotides outside the gene matches: 6. CDR3 coding DNA: TGTGCCAGCAGCTCACGACAGGGGGTGGCAGATACGCAGTATTTT. Its protein product is CASSSRQGVADTQYF.

This chain connects TRBV6-5 to TRBJ2-7, with D possibly being TRBD2 (7 bases). V lost 7 bases and J 3 bases, leaving 13 bases between the germline ends. Looked up from germline, CDR1 is MNHEY and CDR2 is SVGAGI. The CDR3 extends over 13 amino acids. CDR3 residues: CASKEGGGYEQYF. CDR3 nucleotide sequence: TGTGCCAGCAAAGAGGGGGGGGGCTACGAGCAGTACTTC.

The CDR3 DNA reads as TGTGCCACCAGCAGAGGACTAGCGGGGATCTACAATGAGCAGTTCTTC. It is translated as CATSRGLAGIYNEQFF. V usage is TRBV15 and J usage is TRBJ2-1, with 11 positions matching TRBD2. The germline V gene encodes CDR1 LNHNV and CDR2 YYDKDF (reference sequence). The length of the CDR3 is 16 residues. J was trimmed by 3 bases and V by 1 base; bases with no gene match: 2.

V is TRBV28 and J is TRBJ2-7, with TRBD2 matching 8 bases. The ends lost 5 bases at V and 0 bases at J; junction bases unmatched: 3. The CDR3 covers 14 residues. Germline V gives CDR1 MDHEN, CDR2 SYDVKM. The CDR3 loop reads CASSQSGSSYEQYF. CDR3 nucleotides: TGTGCCAGCAGTCAAAGCGGGAGCTCCTACGAGCAGTACTTC.

The chain couples TRBV28 to TRBJ1-3; D unclear. This CDR3 spans 16 amino acids. The germline CDR1 and CDR2 sequences are MDHEN and SYDVKM. The ends were cut back, 5 bases at V and 0 bases at J, with 14 bases in the middle. The chain's CDR3 is CASSSRTGSSGNTIYF. The CDR3, as DNA: TGTGCCAGCAGTAGTAGGACGGGGAGCTCTGGAAACACCATATATTTT.

The chain carries TRBV7-8 and TRBJ2-5; 10 bases fit TRBD2. The CDR3 is 18 amino acids. J gave up 5 bases and V 5 bases, and 17 bases lay outside the gene matches. Germline CDR1 reads SGHVS; CDR2 reads FQNEAQ. The chain's CDR3 is CASSPSWASGRGQETQYF. The CDR3 DNA sequence: TGTGCCAGCAGCCCGTCCTGGGCTAGCGGGAGAGGGCAGGAGACCCAGTACTTC.

The chain combines TRBV19 with TRBJ2-2, with TRBD2 identical over 9 bases. J was trimmed by 4 bases and V by 3 bases; bases with no gene match: 6. There are 16 residues in the CDR3. Germline values: CDR1 LNHDA, CDR2 SQIVND (reference sequence). For the CDR3, the DNA is TGTGCCAGTAGTATTAGGAGCGGGAGGAGCACCGGGGAGCTGTTTTTT. Translating gives CASSIRSGRSTGELFF.

The V gene is TRBV2, the J gene TRBJ2-3; D is perhaps TRBD2 (6 bases). Trimming removed 10 bases from V and 3 bases from J, with 17 bases in between. Germline lookup yields CDR1 SNHLY and CDR2 FYNNEI. The CDR3 length is 14 residues. The CDR3 reads CATSMGGETDTQYF. CDR3 DNA sequence: TGTGCCACCTCGATGGGCGGGGAGACAGATACGCAGTATTTT.

This chain uses TRBV27 with TRBJ2-3, with 10 nucleotides matching TRBD1. This CDR3 contains 14 residues. Germline CDR1 reads MNHEY; CDR2 reads SMNVEV (reference sequence). After removal of 6 bases from V and 4 bases from J, the junction contained 4 bases not matched to a gene. The CDR3 nucleotides are TGTGCCAGCAGAGAGACAGGGGGCCCAGATACGCAGTATTTT. Encoded protein: CASRETGGPDTQYF.

The V call is TRBV21-1, the J call TRBJ2-3; the D segment call TRBD2 is taken from the table without a DNA check. TRBV21-1 is a pseudogene locus. CDR3 size: 16 residues. The CDR3 loop reads CASSKLAGLFSDTQYF. The CDR3 DNA follows: TGTGCCAGCAGCAAGCTAGCGGGACTATTCTCAGATACGCAGTATTTT.

J is TRBJ1-2 and V is TRBV7-9; 12 bases line up with TRBD1. Trimming removed 5 bases from V and 2 bases from J; junction bases left unmatched: 6. Germline CDR1 SEHNR, CDR2 FQNEAQ (reference sequence). This CDR3 has 16 amino acids. The CDR3 DNA reads as TGTGCCAGCAGCCCCCGGGACAGGGGGCGAAACTATGGCTACACCTTC. Amino acids: CASSPRDRGRNYGYTF.

The genes are TRBV5-1 and TRBJ2-2, with 12 positions matching TRBD1. This CDR3 is 18 amino acids long. In germline, CDR1 is SGHRS, CDR2 YFSETQ. After removal of 0 bases from V and 7 bases from J, the junction contained 10 bases not matched to a gene. CDR3 nucleotides: TGCGCCAGCAGCTTGGTCCCGGGACAGGGGGCGATAGGCGGGGAGCTGTTTTTT. It specifies CASSLVPGQGAIGGELFF.

There are a few counts of this clone. The rearrangement links TRBV19 to TRBJ2-1; TRBD2 matches 7 bases. CDR3 size: 14 residues. Germline CDR1 reads LNHDA; CDR2 reads SQIVND (reference sequence). Trimming cost V 3 bases and J 7 bases; bases outside gene matches: 6. CDR3 sequence: CASSMRENKNEQFF. The CDR3 DNA reads TGTGCCAGTAGTATGCGGGAGAACAAGAATGAGCAGTTCTTC. The variable domain in full, completed from reference TRBV19 and TRBJ2-1, reads DGGITQSPKYLFRKEGQNVTLSCEQNLNHDAMYWYRQDPGQGLRLIYYSQIVNDFQKGDIAEGYSVSREKKESFPLTVTSAQKNPTAFYLCASSMRENKNEQFFGPGTRLTVL.

The chain uses TRBV7-3 and TRBJ2-6; 7 bases match TRBD1. Germline trimming cut 5 bases from V and 0 bases from J; bases unmatched to any gene: 13. CDR3 length equals 19 residues. The germline gives CDR1 SGHTA, CDR2 FQGTGA. CDR3 bases: TGTGCCAGCAGCGAAGAGACAGGGTCCTATTACTCTGGGGCCAACGTCCTGACTTTC. Amino acids: CASSEETGSYYSGANVLTF.

The CDR3 coding sequence is TGTGCCACCAGTGGCGGGATCGGGAAGTCCGGGGAGCTGTTTTTT. Residues: CATSGGIGKSGELFF. The J gene is TRBJ2-2, the V gene TRBV24-1, with a possible D match to TRBD2 (6 bases). The CDR3 has 15 residues. Germline V gives CDR1 KGHDR, CDR2 SFDVKD. The V gene lost 5 bases and the J gene lost 6 bases, with 15 bases spanning the gap.

The gene calls are TRBV12-3 or TRBV12-4 and TRBJ1-2; the D is unclear. This CDR3 contains 12 residues. V gave up 2 bases and J gave up 13 bases, with 14 bases separating them. The CDR3 loop reads CASSLFGVRGTF. As DNA, the CDR3 is TGTGCCAGCAGTTTATTTGGTGTTCGGGGCACCTTC.

The chain couples TRBV18 to TRBJ1-1, with unresolved D. This CDR3 is built from 14 residues. From germline, CDR1 is KGHSH and CDR2 LQKENI. V shed 3 bases and J shed 1 base, with 9 bases lying between them. The CDR3 here is CASSPEYRNTEAFF. CDR3 bases: TGTGCCAGCTCACCGGAGTATAGGAACACTGAAGCTTTCTTT.

The rearrangement links TRBV6-5 to TRBJ2-2, with 9 nucleotides matching TRBD2. Germline CDR1 and CDR2: MNHEY and SVGAGI. This CDR3 is 16 amino acids long. V shed 2 bases and J 4 bases; nucleotides not matched to a gene: 5. The CDR3 reads CASSYVREGSTGELFF. CDR3 coding DNA: TGTGCCAGCAGTTACGTGCGGGAGGGTAGCACCGGGGAGCTGTTTTTT.

This sequence joins TRBV28 and TRBJ2-7, with 11 nucleotides matching TRBD2. The CDR3 runs to 13 residues. Trimming removed 5 bases from V and 5 bases from J; junction bases left unmatched: 2. Germline loops: CDR1 MDHEN, CDR2 SYDVKM. As DNA, the CDR3 is TGTGCCAGCAGTCGGGGACTAGCGGACGAGCAGTACTTC. Translation: CASSRGLADEQYF.

The chain joins TRBV5-1 to TRBJ1-5; 8 nucleotides align to TRBD1. The V and J ends lost 4 bases and 6 bases, in that order; junction bases with no gene match: 6. Germline V CDR1 and CDR2: SGHRS, YFSETQ. CDR3 length: 14 amino acids. The CDR3 sequence: CASSPGQGAQPQHF. The CDR3 DNA sequence: TGCGCCAGCAGCCCCGGACAGGGAGCTCAGCCCCAGCATTTT.

This clone was counted a single time. The chain combines TRBV9 with TRBJ1-4, with a weak D call TRBD1 (6 bases). The CDR3 consists of 15 residues. Trimming removed 3 bases at V and 4 bases at J, with 13 bases between. Germline assignment: CDR1 SGDLS and CDR2 YYNGEE. CDR3 residues: CASSDNRAGNEKLFF. For the CDR3, the DNA is TGTGCCAGCAGCGATAACAGGGCTGGTAATGAAAAACTGTTTTTT.

The chain employs TRBV5-1 and TRBJ2-3; D may be TRBD1 (6 bases). The CDR3 has 15 amino acids. The V gene lost 4 bases and the J gene lost 2 bases, with 14 bases spanning the gap. The germline V gene encodes CDR1 SGHRS and CDR2 YFSETQ. CDR3 sequence: CASSAGGGFTDTQYF. The CDR3 region has the DNA TGCGCCAGCAGCGCTGGGGGCGGATTCACAGATACGCAGTATTTT.

The DNA for the CDR3 is TGTGCCAGCAGTGAAGCGGTGGGTCTAGCGGGAGTTAATGAGCAGTTCTTC. Translating gives CASSEAVGLAGVNEQFF. V and J are TRBV6-1 and TRBJ2-1; 10 bases are a match to TRBD2. Per the germline V gene, CDR1 is MNHNS and CDR2 is SASEGT. Trimming took 0 bases from V and 7 from J; bases not matched to a gene: 9. This CDR3 spans 17 amino acids.

The chain uses TRBV18 and TRBJ1-5, with TRBD1 matching over 7 bases. After removal of 6 bases from V and 1 base from J, the junction contained 9 bases not matched to a gene. The germline CDR1 and CDR2 sequences are KGHSH and LQKENI. The CDR3 runs 16 residues. DNA of the CDR3: TGTGCCAGCTCCCGGGACAGCCAGATCAGCAATCAGCCCCAGCATTTT. Protein product: CASSRDSQISNQPQHF.

The chain recombines TRBV19 with TRBJ2-1; TRBD2 might be the D (6 bases). Deletions cut 7 bases from V and 2 bases from J, with 12 bases between. Germline V gene sequence: CDR1 LNHDA, CDR2 SQIVND (reference sequence). This CDR3 has 14 residues. This CDR3 is CASNGGYPYNEQFF. In DNA form, the CDR3 reads TGTGCCAGTAATGGGGGGTATCCCTACAATGAGCAGTTCTTC.

The chain links TRBV5-4 to TRBJ2-3; 7 positions agree with TRBD2. Looked up from germline, CDR1 is SGHNT and CDR2 is YYREEE (reference sequence). The CDR3 loop spans 15 amino acids. The V and J ends lost 0 bases and 2 bases, in that order; junction bases with no gene match: 3. Here the CDR3 reads CASSLGEGFTDTQYF. The CDR3 DNA follows: TGTGCCAGCAGCTTGGGGGAGGGATTCACAGATACGCAGTATTTT.

The chain combines TRBV6-2 or TRBV6-3 with TRBJ2-5, with 10 bases matching TRBD1. Per the germline V gene, CDR1 is MNHEY and CDR2 is SVGEGT. This CDR3 spans 17 amino acids. Germline trimming cut 0 bases from V and 0 bases from J; bases unmatched to any gene: 4. The CDR3 sequence is CASSYSVDRGNQETQYF. CDR3 sequence (DNA): TGTGCCAGCAGTTACTCGGTGGACAGGGGGAACCAAGAGACCCAGTACTTC.

J is TRBJ2-5 and V is TRBV5-4, with D maybe TRBD1 (6 bases). CDR1 SGHNT and CDR2 YYREEE come from the germline V gene (reference sequence). V was pared by 0 bases and J by 4 bases, with 10 bases between. The CDR3 sequence is 14 residues long. This CDR3 reads CASSLGQGPETQYF. The CDR3 DNA sequence: TGTGCCAGCAGCTTGGGCCAGGGGCCAGAGACCCAGTACTTC.

The V gene is TRBV2, the J gene TRBJ1-6, with TRBD1 matching 9 bases. Germline assignment: CDR1 SNHLY and CDR2 FYNNEI. CDR3 length: 13 residues. V lost 4 bases and J lost 8; bases outside the gene matches: 0. The CDR3 protein is CASSGQGDSPLHF. CDR3 sequence (DNA): TGTGCCAGCAGTGGACAGGGGGATTCACCCCTCCACTTT. Supplemented by reference TRBV2 and TRBJ1-6, the full variable domain reads EPEVTQTPSHQVTQMGQEVILRCVPISNHLYFYWYRQILGQKVEFLVSFYNNEISEKSEIFDDQFSVERPDGSNFTLKIRSTKLEDSAMYFCASSGQGDSPLHFGNGTRLTVT.